This T cell receptor (beta chain) was retrieved from a study of radiotherapy plus CTLA-4 blockade in lung cancer (dated by TCRdb to 2017 to 2018). Background on the whole study: Objective responses occurred in 18% of enrolled patients, and under 40% achieved disease control.

Findings and caveats that apply to the study as a whole: Increased serum interferon-beta after radiation, together with early dynamic changes in blood T cell clones, were reported to be the strongest predictors of response. After treatment with radiotherapy and ipilimumab, TCR clones that originated in tumors expanded in peripheral blood.

Only a few counts were recorded for this clone. Which antigen it targets is not known. It has no much larger one-base neighbor in the sample; base qualities were not kept. Focal radiation therapy combined with CTLA-4 blockade (ipilimumab) was tested in patients with chemo-refractory metastatic non-small-cell lung cancer. The CDR3 contains 13 residues, cysteine and phenylalanine counted. Only the CDR3 part of the read is kept: 39 bases, read in frame from the first base. The germline V gene (reference sequence) sets CDR1 to LNHDA and CDR2 to SQIVND. V lost 5 bases and J lost 7 bases; the stretch between them is 9 bases long. The library was prepared using the immunoSEQ multiplex PCR assay. TCRdb re-hosts the immuneACCESS table, in-frame sequences only. Its copies lack some clones; in the studies checked, an unresolved V gene accounts for under half of them, and the cause for the rest is not known. Present in this sample are fewer than 140,000 clones, about 85% of which were seen just once. The biggest ten clones account for roughly 2.3% of the sample.

The material sequenced was peripheral blood, taken from a patient treated with radiotherapy plus ipilimumab. The sequence was collected from a human donor with non-small cell lung cancer that progressed on radiotherapy plus ipilimumab. Some clones in this sample may be carry-over from other donors' samples. The chain uses TRBV19 and TRBJ1-6; the D gene cannot be resolved reliably. The DNA is TGTGCCAGTAGTGGCCGGGCGAATTCACCCCTCCACTTT. It specifies CASSGRANSPLHF.